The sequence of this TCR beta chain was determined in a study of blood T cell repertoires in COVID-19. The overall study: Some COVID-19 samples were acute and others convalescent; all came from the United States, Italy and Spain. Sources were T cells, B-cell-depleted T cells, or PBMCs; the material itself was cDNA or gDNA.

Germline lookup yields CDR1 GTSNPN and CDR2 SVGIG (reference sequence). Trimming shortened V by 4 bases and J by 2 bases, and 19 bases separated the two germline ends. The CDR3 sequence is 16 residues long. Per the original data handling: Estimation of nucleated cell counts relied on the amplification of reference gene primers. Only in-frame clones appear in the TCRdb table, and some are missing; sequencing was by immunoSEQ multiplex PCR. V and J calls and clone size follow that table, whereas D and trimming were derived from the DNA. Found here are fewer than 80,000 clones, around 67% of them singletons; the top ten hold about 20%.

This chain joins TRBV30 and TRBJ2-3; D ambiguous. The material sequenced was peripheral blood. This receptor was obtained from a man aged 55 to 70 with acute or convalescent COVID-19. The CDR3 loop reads CAWTSSAPVITDTQYF. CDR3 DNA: TGTGCCTGGACGTCGTCCGCTCCGGTTATCACAGATACGCAGTATTTT.